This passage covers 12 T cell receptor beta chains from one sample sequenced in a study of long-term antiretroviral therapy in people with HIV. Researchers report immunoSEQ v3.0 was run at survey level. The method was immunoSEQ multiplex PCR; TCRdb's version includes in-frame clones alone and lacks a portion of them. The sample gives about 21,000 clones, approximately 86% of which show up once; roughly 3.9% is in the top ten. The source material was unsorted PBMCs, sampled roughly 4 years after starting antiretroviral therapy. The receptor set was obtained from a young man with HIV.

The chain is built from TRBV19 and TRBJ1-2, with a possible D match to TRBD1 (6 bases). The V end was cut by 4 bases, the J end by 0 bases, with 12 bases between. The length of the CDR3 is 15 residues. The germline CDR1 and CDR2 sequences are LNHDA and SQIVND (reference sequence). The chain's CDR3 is CASSTWTAANYGYTF. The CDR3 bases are TGTGCCAGTAGTACTTGGACAGCTGCTAACTATGGCTACACCTTC.

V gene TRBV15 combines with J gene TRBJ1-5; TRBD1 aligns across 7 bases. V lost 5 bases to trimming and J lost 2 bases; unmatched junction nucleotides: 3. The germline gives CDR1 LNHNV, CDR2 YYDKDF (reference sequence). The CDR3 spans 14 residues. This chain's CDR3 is CATSGTAGNQPQHF. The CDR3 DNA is TGTGCCACCAGCGGGACAGCAGGCAATCAGCCCCAGCATTTT.

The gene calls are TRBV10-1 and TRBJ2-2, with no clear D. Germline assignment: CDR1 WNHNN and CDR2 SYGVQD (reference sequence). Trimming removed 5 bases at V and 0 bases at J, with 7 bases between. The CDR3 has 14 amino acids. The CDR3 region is CASSPVSNTGELFF. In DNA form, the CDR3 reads TGCGCCAGCAGTCCGGTCTCGAACACCGGGGAGCTGTTTTTT.

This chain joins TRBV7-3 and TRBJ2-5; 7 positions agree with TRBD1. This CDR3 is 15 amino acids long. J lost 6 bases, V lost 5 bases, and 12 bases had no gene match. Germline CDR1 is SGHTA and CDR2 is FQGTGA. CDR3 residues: CASSDGRQGDKTQYF. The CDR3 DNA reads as TGTGCCAGCAGCGACGGCCGCCAGGGGGATAAGACCCAGTACTTC.

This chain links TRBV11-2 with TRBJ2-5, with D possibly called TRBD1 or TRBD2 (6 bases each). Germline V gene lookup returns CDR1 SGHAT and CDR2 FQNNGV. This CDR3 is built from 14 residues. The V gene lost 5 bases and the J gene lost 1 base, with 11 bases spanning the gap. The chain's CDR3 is CASSRTGAQETQYF. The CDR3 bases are TGTGCCAGCAGCCGGACGGGGGCCCAAGAGACCCAGTACTTC.

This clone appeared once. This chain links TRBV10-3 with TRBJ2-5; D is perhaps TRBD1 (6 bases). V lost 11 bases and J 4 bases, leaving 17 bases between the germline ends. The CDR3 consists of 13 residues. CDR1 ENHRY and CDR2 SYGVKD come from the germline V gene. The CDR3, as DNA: TGTGCCGCCGCACAGGGATTAGGAGAGACCCAGTACTTC. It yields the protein CAAAQGLGETQYF.

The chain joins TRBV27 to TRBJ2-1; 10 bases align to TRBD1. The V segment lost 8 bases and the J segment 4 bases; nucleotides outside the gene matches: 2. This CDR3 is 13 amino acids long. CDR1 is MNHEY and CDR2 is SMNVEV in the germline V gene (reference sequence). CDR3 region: CASGTGVYNEQFF. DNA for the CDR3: TGTGCCAGCGGGACAGGGGTGTACAATGAGCAGTTCTTC.

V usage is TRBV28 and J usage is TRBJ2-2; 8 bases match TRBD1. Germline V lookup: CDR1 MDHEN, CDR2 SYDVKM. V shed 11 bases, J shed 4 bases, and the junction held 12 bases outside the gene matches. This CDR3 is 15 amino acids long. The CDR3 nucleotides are TGTGCCGGATCAACAGGGGGTCAGTTCACCGGGGAGCTGTTTTTT. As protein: CAGSTGGQFTGELFF.

The CDR3 DNA follows: TGTGCCAGCTCACCCCCCGACCCGAGGGGCACTGAAGCTTTCTTT. It translates to CASSPPDPRGTEAFF. The chain has TRBV18 and TRBJ1-1, with a possible D match to TRBD1 (5 bases). Per the germline V gene, CDR1 is KGHSH and CDR2 is LQKENI. The CDR3 has 15 amino acids. The V end lost 3 bases, the J end lost 4 bases, and 15 bases lay between the germline ends.

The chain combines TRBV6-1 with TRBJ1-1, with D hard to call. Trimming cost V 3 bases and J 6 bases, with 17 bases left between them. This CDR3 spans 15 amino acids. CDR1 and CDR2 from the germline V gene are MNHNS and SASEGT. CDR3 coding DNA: TGTGCCAGCAGTGACGGCGGATTTGGGCGGGCTGAAGCTTTCTTT. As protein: CASSDGGFGRAEAFF.

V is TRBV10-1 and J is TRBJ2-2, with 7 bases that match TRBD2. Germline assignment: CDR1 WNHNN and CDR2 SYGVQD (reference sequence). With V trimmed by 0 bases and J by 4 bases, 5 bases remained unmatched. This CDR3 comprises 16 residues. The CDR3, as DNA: TGCGCCAGCAGTGAGTCCGGGGGGTCTGGCACCGGGGAGCTGTTTTTT. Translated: CASSESGGSGTGELFF.

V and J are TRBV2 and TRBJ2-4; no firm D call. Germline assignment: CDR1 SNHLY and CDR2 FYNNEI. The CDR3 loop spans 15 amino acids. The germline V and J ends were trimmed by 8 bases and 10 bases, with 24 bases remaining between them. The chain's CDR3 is CASCLPATPDGIQYF. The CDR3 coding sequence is TGTGCCAGCTGTCTACCCGCGACCCCTGATGGAATTCAGTACTTC.